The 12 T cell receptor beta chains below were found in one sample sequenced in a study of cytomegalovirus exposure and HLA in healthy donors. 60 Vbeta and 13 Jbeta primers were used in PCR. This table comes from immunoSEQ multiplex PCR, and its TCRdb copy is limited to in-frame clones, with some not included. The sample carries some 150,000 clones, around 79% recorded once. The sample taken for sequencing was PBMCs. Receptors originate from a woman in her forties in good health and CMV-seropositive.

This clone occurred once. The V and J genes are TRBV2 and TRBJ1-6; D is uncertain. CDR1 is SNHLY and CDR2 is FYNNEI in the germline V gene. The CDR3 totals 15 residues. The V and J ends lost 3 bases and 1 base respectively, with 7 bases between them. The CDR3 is CASSDLGSYNSPLHF. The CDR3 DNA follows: TGTGCCAGCAGTGATCTAGGTTCCTATAATTCACCCCTCCACTTT.

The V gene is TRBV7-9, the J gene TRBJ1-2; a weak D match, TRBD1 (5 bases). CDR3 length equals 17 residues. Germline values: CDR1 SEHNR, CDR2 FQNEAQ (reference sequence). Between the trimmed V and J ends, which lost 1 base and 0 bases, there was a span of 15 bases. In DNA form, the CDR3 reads TGTGCCAGCAGCTTAGTACCTTGGACAACTTCTAACTATGGCTACACCTTC. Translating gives CASSLVPWTTSNYGYTF.

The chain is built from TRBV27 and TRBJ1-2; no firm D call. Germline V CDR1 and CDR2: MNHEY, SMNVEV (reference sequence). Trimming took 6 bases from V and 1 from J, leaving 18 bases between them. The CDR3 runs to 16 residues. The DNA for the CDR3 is TGTGCCAGCAGATCAACATGGGCCGCTGATAACTATGGCTACACCTTC. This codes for CASRSTWAADNYGYTF.

The CDR3 spells CASTSPVMNTEAFF. CDR3 nucleotide sequence: TGTGCCAGCACCTCGCCAGTCATGAACACTGAAGCTTTCTTT. The chain carries TRBV7-9 and TRBJ1-1, with D unresolved. There are 14 residues in the CDR3. In germline, CDR1 is SEHNR, CDR2 FQNEAQ (reference sequence). V dropped 7 bases and J dropped 0 bases, with 12 bases sitting between them.

The CDR3, as DNA: TGTGCCACCAGCTGGGGGGAGGCTAATGAAAAACTGTTTTTT. Protein product: CATSWGEANEKLFF. The V and J genes are TRBV15 and TRBJ1-4; D perhaps matches TRBD1 (5 bases). Germline V gene sequence: CDR1 LNHNV, CDR2 YYDKDF (reference sequence). V shed 5 bases and J shed 3 bases, with 10 bases lying between them. The CDR3 length is 14 residues. Full variable domain (missing parts from reference TRBV15 and TRBJ1-4): DAMVIQNPRYQVTQFGKPVTLSCSQTLNHNVMYWYQQKSSQAPKLLFHYYDKDFNNEADTPDNFQSRRPNTSFCFLDIRSPGLGDTAMYLCATSWGEANEKLFFGSGTQLSVL.

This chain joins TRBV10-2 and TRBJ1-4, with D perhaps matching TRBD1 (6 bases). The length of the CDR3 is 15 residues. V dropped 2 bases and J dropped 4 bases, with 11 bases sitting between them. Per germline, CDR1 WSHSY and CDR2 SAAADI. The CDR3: CASSEGGTSNEKLFF. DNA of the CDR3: TGCGCCAGCAGTGAGGGGGGCACGAGTAATGAAAAACTGTTTTTT.

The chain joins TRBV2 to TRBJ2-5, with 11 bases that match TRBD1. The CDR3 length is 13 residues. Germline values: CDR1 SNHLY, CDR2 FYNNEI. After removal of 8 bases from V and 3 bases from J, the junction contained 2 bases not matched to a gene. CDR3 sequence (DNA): TGTGCCAGCTGGACAGGGGGCAAAGAGACCCAGTACTTC. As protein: CASWTGGKETQYF.

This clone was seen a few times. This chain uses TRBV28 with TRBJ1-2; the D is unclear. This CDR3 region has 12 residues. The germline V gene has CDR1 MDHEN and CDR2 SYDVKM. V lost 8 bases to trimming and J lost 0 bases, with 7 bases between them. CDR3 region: CASWRANYGYTF. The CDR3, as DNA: TGTGCCAGCTGGAGAGCTAACTATGGCTACACCTTC.

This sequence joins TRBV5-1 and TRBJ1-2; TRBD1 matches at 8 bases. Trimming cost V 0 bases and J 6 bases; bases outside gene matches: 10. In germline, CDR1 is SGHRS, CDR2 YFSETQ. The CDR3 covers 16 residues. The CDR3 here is CASSLAGQGATDGYTF. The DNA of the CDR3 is TGCGCCAGCAGCTTGGCCGGGCAGGGGGCGACGGATGGCTACACCTTC.

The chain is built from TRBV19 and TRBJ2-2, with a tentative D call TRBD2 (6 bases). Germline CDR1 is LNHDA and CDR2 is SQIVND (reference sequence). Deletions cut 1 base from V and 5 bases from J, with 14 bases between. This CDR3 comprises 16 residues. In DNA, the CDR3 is TGTGCCAGTAGTATAGCTCGGGGGAAATGGACCGGGGAGCTGTTTTTT. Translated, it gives CASSIARGKWTGELFF.

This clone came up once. CDR3: CASSREGPETQYF. DNA of the CDR3: TGTGCCAGCAGCCGGGAAGGGCCAGAGACCCAGTACTTC. The gene calls are TRBV9 and TRBJ2-5; TRBD2 is a possible D gene (5 bases). Germline V gives CDR1 SGDLS, CDR2 YYNGEE. This CDR3 is 13 amino acids long. V was trimmed by 4 bases and J by 4 bases, leaving 11 bases between them.

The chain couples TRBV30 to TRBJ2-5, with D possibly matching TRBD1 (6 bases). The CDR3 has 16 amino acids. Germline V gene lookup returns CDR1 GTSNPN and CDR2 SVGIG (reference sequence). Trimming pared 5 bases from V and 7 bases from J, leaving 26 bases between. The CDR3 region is CAWDPTHGTPAGTQYF. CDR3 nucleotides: TGTGCCTGGGACCCTACCCACGGGACACCAGCTGGGACCCAGTACTTC.